Listed below are T cell receptor beta chains from one sample, sequenced in a study of blood T cell repertoires in COVID-19. TCRdb's table, derived via immunoSEQ multiplex PCR, lists solely in-frame clones and lacks some. The repertoire includes 160,000 or so clones, approximately 86% of them detected once, and 2% to 3% sits in the top ten. Sequencing was carried out using peripheral blood. The receptors shown here come from an older woman with acute or convalescent COVID-19. The CDR3 runs from the conserved cysteine through the conserved F or W. D genes are given only for firm matches. A clone size is listed for some rows: how often the clone was seen (once, few, many), or a class if it is expanded.

NA | NA | TRBJ1-5 | TRBV7-8 | TGTGCCAGCAGCTTAACGTGGGGGGATCAGCCCCAGCATTTT | CASSLTWGDQPQHF
NA | TRBD1 | TRBJ1-2 | TRBV28 | TGTGCCAGCATTTCCCCGGGACAGGGATTTGGCTACACCTTC | CASISPGQGFGYTF
NA | NA | TRBJ1-4 | TRBV7-6 | TGTGCCAGCAGCCGGGGGTCCGGAGGGTATGAAAAACTGTTTTTT | CASSRGSGGYEKLFF
NA | NA | TRBJ2-3 | TRBV4-2 | TGTGCCAGCAGCCAAGATTGGAGACAGGCCACAGATACGCAGTATTTT | CASSQDWRQATDTQYF
NA | NA | TRBJ1-3 | TRBV11-1 | TGTGCCAGCAGCCCCCACAGGAGCGGAAACACCATATATTTT | CASSPHRSGNTIYF
NA | NA | TRBJ1-2 | TRBV19 | TGTGCCAGTAGTCCTCGCGCGTCCCGCGGCTACACCTTC | CASSPRASRGYTF
once | NA | TRBJ1-5 | TRBV3-1/TRBV3-2 | TGTGCCAGCAGCCAAGGTTCCCAGACTAATCAGCCCCAGCATTTT | CASSQGSQTNQPQHF
NA | NA | TRBJ2-1 | TRBV11-1 | TGTGCCAGCAGTCAAAGTTGGGGGGGGCCCTACAATGAGCAGTTCTTC | CASSQSWGGPYNEQFF
NA | TRBD1 | TRBJ2-3 | TRBV19 | TGTGCCAGTAGTATATTCCCCTTGGGACAGGGGGCGCGAGATACGCAGTATTTT | CASSIFPLGQGARDTQYF
NA | NA | TRBJ1-1 | TRBV7-6 | TGTGCCAGCAGCTTATTTCCGGGGGGGAACACTGAAGCTTTCTTT | CASSLFPGGNTEAFF
NA | NA | TRBJ1-2 | TRBV5-1 | TGCGCCAGCAGCTTGGAAGGGAGTTCAAAAGGCTACACCTTC | CASSLEGSSKGYTF
few | NA | TRBJ2-3 | TRBV2 | TGTGCCAGCAGTGAAAGGGGATCAGCCGGGTATAGCACAGATACGCAGTATTTT | CASSERGSAGYSTDTQYF
NA | TRBD1 | TRBJ1-4 | TRBV7-8 | TGTGCCAGCAGCCCCGGACAGGCAACTAATGAAAAACTGTTTTTT | CASSPGQATNEKLFF
NA | TRBD1 | TRBJ1-1 | TRBV28 | TGTGCCATATACAGGGGGCACGGGTTTGAAGCTTTCTTT | CAIYRGHGFEAFF
NA | NA | TRBJ2-7 | TRBV7-2 | TGTGCCAGCAGCCTCTTCGGCGGGAACGAGCAGTACTTC | CASSLFGGNEQYF
NA | NA | TRBJ1-6 | TRBV3-1/TRBV3-2 | TGTGCCAGCAGCCAAGAGAAGGGGAATAATTCACCCCTCCACTTT | CASSQEKGNNSPLHF
NA | NA | TRBJ2-2 | TRBV24-1 | TGTGCCACCAGTGATTTCGGACAGAACACCGGGGAGCTGTTTTTT | CATSDFGQNTGELFF
NA | TRBD1 | TRBJ1-2 | TRBV6-6 | TGTGCCAGCAGTTACAGCCAGGGGGGCGACTATGGCTACACCTTC | CASSYSQGGDYGYTF
NA | TRBD1 | TRBJ1-5 | TRBV6-5 | TGTGCCAGCAGCCAGGACAGGGGGCTTAATCAGCCCCAGCATTTT | CASSQDRGLNQPQHF
NA | TRBD1 | TRBJ1-5 | TRBV19 | TGTGCCAGTAGTCCATTGGGATGGACAGGGACACTGCGGGGCAATCAGCCCCAGCATTTT | CASSPLGWTGTLRGNQPQHF
NA | NA | TRBJ2-2 | TRBV7-2 | TGTGCCAGCAGGTGGGAGGCTAACACCGGGGAGCTGTTTTTT | CASRWEANTGELFF
NA | NA | TRBJ1-2 | TRBV19 | TGTGCCAGTAGTATAGATCGATCTAGGGAGTTTCCTGGCTACACCTTC | CASSIDRSREFPGYTF
NA | NA | TRBJ1-4 | TRBV4-1 | TGCGCCAGCAGCCAGGGGAGGGGGGAAAAACTGTTTTTT | CASSQGRGEKLFF
NA | NA | TRBJ1-3 | TRBV4-3 | TGCGCCAGCAGCCAAGATTTAGGAGACTCTGGAAACACCATATATTTT | CASSQDLGDSGNTIYF
NA | TRBD1 | TRBJ2-1 | TRBV5-1 | TGCGCCAGCAGCTTTACGGACAGGGACTACAATGAGCAGTTCTTC | CASSFTDRDYNEQFF
few | TRBD2 | TRBJ2-7 | TRBV27 | TGTGCCAGCAGTTTATTGGGCGGGGGGGTGCCCTACGAGCAGTACTTC | CASSLLGGGVPYEQYF
once | NA | TRBJ1-1 | TRBV11-2 | TGTGCCAGCAGCTTAAAGAGCAACACTGAAGCTTTCTTT | CASSLKSNTEAFF
few | NA | TRBJ1-1 | TRBV18 | TGTGCCAGCTCACAAGCCTGGGAGGGAATGAACACTGAAGCTTTCTTT | CASSQAWEGMNTEAFF
NA | NA | TRBJ1-4 | TRBV30 | TGTGCCTGGAGTGTTGGTGGGGCTTGGAAACTGTTTTTT | CAWSVGGAWKLFF
NA | TRBD1 | TRBJ1-5 | TRBV3-1/TRBV3-2 | TGTGCCAGCAGCCAAGATCAAAACAGGGGTAGGGCCCAGCATTTT | CASSQDQNRGRAQHF
NA | NA | TRBJ1-1 | TRBV27 | TGTGCCAGCAGTTTCTCAACGACACGTCCCAACACTGAAGCTTTCTTT | CASSFSTTRPNTEAFF
NA | NA | TRBJ1-2 | TRBV11-2 | TGTGCCAGCAGCTTAGATAGCTTAAGAAGAGGCTATGGCTACACCTTC | CASSLDSLRRGYGYTF
NA | TRBD1 | TRBJ1-5 | TRBV2 | TGTGCCAGCAGTGTGGGGACAGGGACTAAGCCCCAGCATTTT | CASSVGTGTKPQHF
NA | TRBD1 | TRBJ1-2 | TRBV5-1 | TGCGCCAGCAGCCAACTCGACAGGGGTGGCTATGGCTACACCTTC | CASSQLDRGGYGYTF